The 9 T cell receptor beta chains reported below all come from one sample, sequenced in a study of long-term antiretroviral therapy in people with HIV. This was the immunoSEQ v3.0 assay at survey level. Profiling relied on immunoSEQ multiplex PCR, and the TCRdb table lists in-frame clones only, not all of them. The sample includes around 17,000 clones, approximately 95% of them seen just once. The material sequenced was unsorted PBMCs, taken more than 10 years after starting antiretroviral therapy. The receptors derive from a man aged 25 to 40 with HIV.

This clone has only a few counts. The V gene is TRBV19, the J gene TRBJ1-3; D not certain. There are 14 residues in the CDR3. Trimming left V 5 bases short and J 6 bases short, with 14 bases between. The germline V gene encodes CDR1 LNHDA and CDR2 SQIVND (reference sequence). CDR3 residues: CASSPPGLENTIYF. CDR3 nucleotides: TGTGCCAGTAGTCCCCCCGGACTGGAAAACACCATATATTTT.

This sequence joins TRBV5-6 and TRBJ1-5; D call uncertain. Germline values: CDR1 SGHDT, CDR2 YYEEEE. V was trimmed by 4 bases and J by 3 bases, leaving 11 bases between them. CDR3 length: 14 amino acids. CDR3 in amino acids: CASSLRQDNQPQHF. The CDR3 region has the DNA TGTGCCAGCAGCCTCAGACAAGACAATCAGCCCCAGCATTTT.

The chain couples TRBV6-1 to TRBJ2-5, with D maybe TRBD1 (6 bases). Germline V gene sequence: CDR1 MNHNS, CDR2 SASEGT. The V gene lost 5 bases and the J gene lost 1 base, with 8 bases spanning the gap. The CDR3 runs 13 residues. The chain's CDR3 is CASSNRAQETQYF. The CDR3 DNA sequence: TGTGCCAGCAGTAACAGGGCCCAAGAGACCCAGTACTTC.

CDR3: CASRAGTESAEQFF. Here the CDR3 DNA reads TGCGCCAGCAGGGCCGGGACAGAGAGTGCTGAGCAGTTCTTC. The V gene is TRBV10-1, the J gene TRBJ2-1, with TRBD1 identical over 7 bases. Germline V gene lookup returns CDR1 WNHNN and CDR2 SYGVQD (reference sequence). Trimming cost V 6 bases and J 9 bases; bases outside gene matches: 11. The length of the CDR3 is 14 residues.

CDR3 protein: CASSLQSTDTQYF. DNA of the CDR3: TGCGCCAGCAGCTTACAAAGCACAGATACGCAGTATTTT. The J gene is TRBJ2-3, the V gene TRBV5-1; D not certain. V lost 2 bases, J lost 0 bases, and 4 bases lay in between. Looked up from germline, CDR1 is SGHRS and CDR2 is YFSETQ. The CDR3 spans 13 residues.

V usage is TRBV7-6 and J usage is TRBJ1-4; 8 positions agree with TRBD1. The CDR3 contains 13 residues. With V trimmed by 5 bases and J by 5 bases, 1 base remained unmatched. CDR1 and CDR2 from the germline V gene are SGHVS and FNYEAQ. CDR3 DNA: TGTGCCAGCAGCGACAGGGGAAATGAAAAACTGTTTTTT. This codes for CASSDRGNEKLFF.

The chain recombines TRBV12-2 with TRBJ1-2. TRBV12-2 counts as a pseudogene. CDR3 size: 14 residues. CDR3 residues: CASRLSRVPYGYTF. In nucleotides, the CDR3 is TGTGCAAGTCGCTTAAGCCGGGTGCCCTATGGCTACACCTTC.

The chain joins TRBV6-4 to TRBJ1-1; the match to TRBD1 covers 8 bases. Per germline, CDR1 MRHNA and CDR2 SNTAGT. V was pared by 6 bases and J by 2 bases, with 2 bases of the junction left unmatched. The CDR3 runs to 13 residues. The DNA for the CDR3 is TGTGCCAGCAGCGGACAGGGAAACACTGAAGCTTTCTTT. This codes for CASSGQGNTEAFF.

V gene TRBV29-1 combines with J gene TRBJ2-7; 8 bases line up with TRBD1. Germline CDR1 is SQVTM and CDR2 is ANQGSEA. Losses at the gene ends were 5 bases for V and 3 bases for J; bases not matched to a gene: 6. This CDR3 spans 13 amino acids. The chain's CDR3 is CSVSRTGGYEQYF. CDR3 nucleotide sequence: TGCAGCGTTTCTAGAACAGGGGGCTACGAGCAGTACTTC.